The T cell receptor (beta chain) described here comes from a study of human T cells and chemical hapten exposure. Trimming removed 6 bases from V and 0 bases from J; junction bases left unmatched: 9. This CDR3 is built from 17 residues. Sample time point: patch test 2, 6 weeks after DPC sensitization. Treatment meaning: therapeutic diphenylcyclopropenone sensitization with weekly scalp DPC. TCRdb reanalysed the RACE reads using MiXCR and keeps one entry per CDR3 protein. The sample comprises roughly 94,000 distinct CDR3 sequences, around 9.3% of which are singletons, and about 2% rests with the top ten.

This material consisted of whole blood, taken in connection with sensitization to the hapten diphenylcyclopropenone (DPC). The chain has TRBV12-3 or TRBV12-4 and TRBJ1-4, with 8 bases fitting TRBD1. This TCR was recovered from a woman aged 40 to 50 with alopecia areata. Some clones in this sample may be carry-over from other donors' samples. The CDR3 region is CASSSDRAYTTNEKLFF. CDR3 sequence (DNA): TGTGCCAGCAGCTCGGACAGGGCCTATACAACTAATGAAAAACTGTTTTTT.